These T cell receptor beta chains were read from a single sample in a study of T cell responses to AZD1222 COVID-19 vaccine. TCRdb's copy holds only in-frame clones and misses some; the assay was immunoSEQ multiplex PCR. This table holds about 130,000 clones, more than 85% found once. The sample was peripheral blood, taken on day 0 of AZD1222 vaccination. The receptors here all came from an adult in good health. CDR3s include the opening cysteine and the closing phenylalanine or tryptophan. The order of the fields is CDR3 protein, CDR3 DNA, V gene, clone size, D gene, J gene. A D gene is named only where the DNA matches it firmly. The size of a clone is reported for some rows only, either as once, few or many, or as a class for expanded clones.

CDR3: CASSKTSGGMNTQYF
DNA: TGTGCCAGCTCAAAGACTAGCGGGGGTATGAATACGCAGTATTTT
V: TRBV18
size: NA
D: TRBD2
J: TRBJ2-3

CDR3: CASSPHGFNSNQPQHF
DNA: TGTGCCAGTAGTCCGCATGGCTTCAATAGCAATCAGCCCCAGCATTTT
V: TRBV19
size: NA
D: NA
J: TRBJ1-5

CDR3: CASSFFSAGLNTEAFF
DNA: TGTGCCAGCAGCTTCTTTTCGGCAGGCCTGAACACTGAAGCTTTCTTT
V: TRBV5-6
size: once
D: NA
J: TRBJ1-1

CDR3: CASSVVGGGTGELFF
DNA: TGTGCCAGCAGCGTAGTTGGGGGAGGGACCGGGGAGCTGTTTTTT
V: TRBV9
size: NA
D: TRBD2
J: TRBJ2-2

CDR3: CASSPTSSQGYGYTF
DNA: TGTGCCAGCAGCCCTACCTCCTCTCAGGGGTATGGCTACACCTTC
V: TRBV4-2
size: NA
D: NA
J: TRBJ1-2

CDR3: CASSSNQPQHF
DNA: TGTGCCAGCAGTTCGAATCAGCCCCAGCATTTT
V: TRBV27
size: NA
D: NA
J: TRBJ1-5

CDR3: CASSQDAGGYYEQYF
DNA: TGTGCCAGCAGCCAAGATGCAGGGGGCTACTACGAGCAGTACTTC
V: TRBV3-1/TRBV3-2
size: NA
D: TRBD1
J: TRBJ2-7

CDR3: CASSVAGLGNTIYF
DNA: TGTGCCAGCAGCGTAGCAGGGCTCGGAAACACCATATATTTT
V: TRBV9
size: NA
D: NA
J: TRBJ1-3

CDR3: CASSLEAGPGDTQYF
DNA: TGTGCCAGCAGCTTAGAAGCGGGACCCGGCGATACGCAGTATTTT
V: TRBV7-2
size: NA
D: TRBD2
J: TRBJ2-3

CDR3: CASRRDRTNYGYTF
DNA: TGTGCCAGCAGACGAGACAGGACTAACTATGGCTACACCTTC
V: TRBV13
size: NA
D: NA
J: TRBJ1-2

CDR3: CASSEGGGLGNQPQHF
DNA: TGTGCCAGCAGTGAAGGAGGAGGGTTGGGCAATCAGCCCCAGCATTTT
V: TRBV2
size: NA
D: NA
J: TRBJ1-5

CDR3: CASSLFASLDEQFF
DNA: TGTGCCAGCAGCTTATTTGCTAGCCTGGATGAGCAGTTCTTC
V: TRBV7-2
size: NA
D: NA
J: TRBJ2-1

CDR3: CASSKTGQAISYEQYF
DNA: TGTGCCAGCAGCAAGACGGGACAGGCAATTTCCTACGAGCAGTACTTC
V: TRBV5-4
size: NA
D: TRBD1
J: TRBJ2-7

CDR3: CASSLGQGDGYTF
DNA: TGTGCCAGCAGCCTGGGACAGGGCGATGGCTACACCTTC
V: TRBV7-2
size: NA
D: TRBD1
J: TRBJ1-2

CDR3: CASSVEGTGTEAFF
DNA: TGTGCCAGCAGCGTAGAGGGGACAGGGACTGAAGCTTTCTTT
V: TRBV9
size: NA
D: TRBD1
J: TRBJ1-1

CDR3: CASSLATAGVTQYF
DNA: TGCGCCAGCAGCTTGGCCACAGCGGGAGTTACGCAGTATTTT
V: TRBV5-1
size: NA
D: TRBD2
J: TRBJ2-3

CDR3: CASSQSSYEQYF
DNA: TGTGCCAGCAGCCAGAGCTCCTACGAGCAGTACTTC
V: TRBV28
size: NA
D: NA
J: TRBJ2-7

CDR3: CASRQGQGRETQYF
DNA: TGTGCCAGCAGACAAGGACAGGGGAGGGAGACCCAGTACTTC
V: TRBV6-6
size: NA
D: TRBD1
J: TRBJ2-5

CDR3: CASKKIEGEQFF
DNA: TGTGCCAGCAAAAAAATAGAGGGCGAGCAGTTCTTC
V: TRBV27
size: NA
D: NA
J: TRBJ2-1

CDR3: CASSLDVWTTLYNEQFF
DNA: TGTGCCAGCAGCTTGGATGTATGGACTACCCTTTACAATGAGCAGTTCTTC
V: TRBV7-9
size: NA
D: NA
J: TRBJ2-1

CDR3: CASTPGGEQYF
DNA: TGTGCCAGCACACCCGGTGGGGAGCAGTACTTC
V: TRBV28
size: few
D: NA
J: TRBJ2-7

CDR3: CASTGTGNNQPQHF
DNA: TGTGCCAGCACCGGGACAGGGAACAACCAGCCCCAGCATTTT
V: TRBV2
size: few
D: TRBD1
J: TRBJ1-5

CDR3: CASSLNPSNEKLFF
DNA: TGCGCCAGCAGCTTAAACCCCTCGAATGAAAAACTGTTTTTT
V: TRBV5-1
size: few
D: NA
J: TRBJ1-4

CDR3: CAWSRPNTEAFF
DNA: TGTGCCTGGAGTCGACCGAACACTGAAGCTTTCTTT
V: TRBV30
size: NA
D: NA
J: TRBJ1-1

CDR3: CASSLGPVPVAFF
DNA: TGTGCCAGCAGCCTTGGACCCGTCCCAGTTGCTTTCTTT
V: TRBV3-1/TRBV3-2
size: NA
D: NA
J: TRBJ1-1

CDR3: CASSGAGRAIGNEQYF
DNA: TGTGCCAGCAGCGGAGCGGGGCGGGCCATCGGCAACGAGCAGTACTTC
V: TRBV7-2
size: NA
D: TRBD2
J: TRBJ2-7

CDR3: CASSQGVQGGIYGYTF
DNA: TGTGCCAGCAGCCAAGGGGTTCAGGGGGGGATCTATGGCTACACCTTC
V: TRBV3-1/TRBV3-2
size: NA
D: TRBD1
J: TRBJ1-2

CDR3: CASPATVQGPTEAFF
DNA: TGTGCCAGCCCTGCCACCGTGCAGGGTCCCACTGAAGCTTTCTTT
V: TRBV28
size: NA
D: NA
J: TRBJ1-1

CDR3: CASSLRGGNNQPQHF
DNA: TGTGCCAGCAGTTTACGTGGGGGTAATAATCAGCCCCAGCATTTT
V: TRBV27
size: NA
D: NA
J: TRBJ1-5

CDR3: CASSVGSGSFYEQFF
DNA: TGTGCCAGCTCAGTAGGTAGCGGGAGCTTCTATGAGCAGTTCTTC
V: TRBV18
size: NA
D: TRBD2
J: TRBJ2-1

CDR3: CASNQHNQPQHF
DNA: TGTGCCAGTAACCAACACAATCAGCCCCAGCATTTT
V: TRBV19
size: NA
D: NA
J: TRBJ1-5

CDR3: CASSLSSQGPYEQYF
DNA: TGTGCCAGCAGTTTATCGAGTCAGGGCCCCTACGAGCAGTACTTC
V: TRBV27
size: NA
D: NA
J: TRBJ2-7

CDR3: CASRAQGAATQYF
DNA: TGTGCCAGCAGGGCCCAGGGGGCTGCTACGCAGTATTTT
V: TRBV28
size: NA
D: TRBD1
J: TRBJ2-3

CDR3: CASSEPGRGRNTIYF
DNA: TGTGCCAGCAGTGAACCAGGCAGGGGGAGAAACACCATATATTTT
V: TRBV6-1
size: NA
D: TRBD1
J: TRBJ1-3

CDR3: CASGPGRMNTEAFF
DNA: TGTGCTAGTGGTCCTGGACGGATGAACACTGAAGCTTTCTTT
V: TRBV12-5
size: NA
D: NA
J: TRBJ1-1

CDR3: CASSSSLAYEQYF
DNA: TGTGCCAGCAGCTCTAGCCTAGCCTACGAGCAGTACTTC
V: TRBV7-8
size: NA
D: NA
J: TRBJ2-7

CDR3: CASSPQSGPQPQHF
DNA: TGTGCCAGCTCACCCCAGTCTGGTCCTCAGCCCCAGCATTTT
V: TRBV18
size: once
D: NA
J: TRBJ1-5

CDR3: CASRGQNSPLHF
DNA: TGTGCCAGCAGGGGGCAGAATTCACCCCTCCACTTT
V: TRBV28
size: NA
D: NA
J: TRBJ1-6

CDR3: CASSSGSGTDTQYF
DNA: TGTGCCAGCAGCTCCGGTAGCGGCACAGATACGCAGTATTTT
V: TRBV7-3
size: NA
D: NA
J: TRBJ2-3

CDR3: CSATDGYEQYF
DNA: TGCAGTGCCACGGACGGTTACGAGCAGTACTTC
V: TRBV20-1
size: NA
D: NA
J: TRBJ2-7

CDR3: CASSITGSLGTEAFF
DNA: TGTGCCAGTAGTATAACAGGTTCCCTGGGCACTGAAGCTTTCTTT
V: TRBV19
size: NA
D: NA
J: TRBJ1-1

CDR3: CASSYVWNSPLHF
DNA: TGTGCCAGCAGTTACGTATGGAATTCACCCCTCCACTTT
V: TRBV6-6
size: NA
D: NA
J: TRBJ1-6

CDR3: CASREEGSGANVLTF
DNA: TGTGCCAGCAGGGAAGAAGGGTCTGGGGCCAACGTCCTGACTTTC
V: TRBV2
size: once
D: NA
J: TRBJ2-6

CDR3: CSVGGETQYF
DNA: TGCAGCGTTGGTGGGGAGACCCAGTACTTC
V: TRBV29-1
size: NA
D: NA
J: TRBJ2-5

CDR3: CASSLTGTRSNQPQHF
DNA: TGTGCCAGCAGTTTAACGGGTACGCGAAGCAATCAGCCCCAGCATTTT
V: TRBV7-2
size: NA
D: NA
J: TRBJ1-5

CDR3: CASSPPGLGARGYTF
DNA: TGTGCCAGCTCACCACCCGGCTTGGGGGCGCGGGGCTACACCTTC
V: TRBV18
size: NA
D: NA
J: TRBJ1-2

CDR3: CASGPIPGQPFGYTF
DNA: TGTGCTAGTGGTCCCATCCCGGGACAGCCCTTTGGCTACACCTTC
V: TRBV12-5
size: NA
D: TRBD1
J: TRBJ1-2

CDR3: CASRGANEKLFF
DNA: TGTGCCAGCAGGGGGGCCAATGAAAAACTGTTTTTT
V: TRBV28
size: NA
D: NA
J: TRBJ1-4

CDR3: CASSLPALRSQHF
DNA: TGTGCCAGCAGTTTACCGGCTCTACGGTCCCAGCATTTT
V: TRBV28
size: NA
D: NA
J: TRBJ1-5

CDR3: CASSSQTGKLGYTF
DNA: TGTGCCAGCAGTTCCCAGACAGGGAAGCTCGGCTACACCTTC
V: TRBV28
size: NA
D: TRBD1
J: TRBJ1-2

CDR3: CASSLWTGGGNTIYF
DNA: TGTGCCAGCAGCTTATGGACAGGGGGGGGGAACACCATATATTTT
V: TRBV11-2
size: NA
D: TRBD1
J: TRBJ1-3

CDR3: CASSVRSGVSEKLFF
DNA: TGTGCCAGCAGCGTAAGGTCAGGGGTCTCTGAAAAACTGTTTTTT
V: TRBV9
size: NA
D: NA
J: TRBJ1-4

CDR3: CASSPTGTGNYEQYF
DNA: TGCGCCAGCAGCCCAACCGGGACAGGTAATTACGAGCAGTACTTC
V: TRBV5-1
size: NA
D: TRBD1
J: TRBJ2-7

CDR3: CASSQPGQGAYEQYF
DNA: TGCGCCAGCAGCCAACCCGGACAGGGGGCTTACGAGCAGTACTTC
V: TRBV4-1
size: NA
D: TRBD1
J: TRBJ2-7

CDR3: CASSYGASSYNEQFF
DNA: TGTGCCAGCAGTTACGGCGCTAGCTCCTACAATGAGCAGTTCTTC
V: TRBV6-2/TRBV6-3
size: NA
D: NA
J: TRBJ2-1

CDR3: CASSLTGSGGNTIYF
DNA: TGTGCCAGCAGCTTGACAGGGTCCGGCGGAAACACCATATATTTT
V: TRBV5-5
size: NA
D: NA
J: TRBJ1-3

CDR3: CASSLGFEQFF
DNA: TGTGCCAGCAGCTTGGGTTTTGAGCAGTTCTTC
V: TRBV5-6
size: NA
D: NA
J: TRBJ2-1

CDR3: CSAVEAGANVLTF
DNA: TGCAGCGCTGTAGAGGCTGGGGCCAACGTCCTGACTTTC
V: TRBV29-1
size: NA
D: NA
J: TRBJ2-6

CDR3: CASSPGTGVIGYNEQFF
DNA: TGTGCCAGTAGTCCGGGGACAGGGGTGATCGGCTACAATGAGCAGTTCTTC
V: TRBV19
size: once
D: TRBD1
J: TRBJ2-1